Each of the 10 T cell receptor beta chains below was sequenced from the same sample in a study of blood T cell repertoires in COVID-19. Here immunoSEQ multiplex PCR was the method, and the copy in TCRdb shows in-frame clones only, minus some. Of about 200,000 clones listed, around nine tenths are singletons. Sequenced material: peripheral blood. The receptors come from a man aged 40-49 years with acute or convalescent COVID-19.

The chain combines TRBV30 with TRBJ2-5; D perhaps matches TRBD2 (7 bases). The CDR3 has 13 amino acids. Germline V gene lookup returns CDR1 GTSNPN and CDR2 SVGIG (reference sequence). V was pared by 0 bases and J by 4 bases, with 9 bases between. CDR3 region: CAWSVAGAETQYF. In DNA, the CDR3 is TGTGCCTGGAGTGTGGCGGGGGCAGAGACCCAGTACTTC.

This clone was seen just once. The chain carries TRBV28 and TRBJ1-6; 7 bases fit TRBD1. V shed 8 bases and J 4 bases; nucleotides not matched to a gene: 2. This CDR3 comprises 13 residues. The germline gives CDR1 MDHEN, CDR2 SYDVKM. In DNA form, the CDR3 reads TGTGCCAGCTCAGGGGGTTATAATTCACCCCTCCACTTT. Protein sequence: CASSGGYNSPLHF.

The CDR3 sequence: CAWSVSLPDRGHEQYF. The CDR3 nucleotides read TGTGCCTGGAGTGTATCCCTCCCGGACAGGGGGCACGAGCAGTACTTC. The rearrangement uses TRBV30 and TRBJ2-7, with 11 nucleotides matching TRBD1. Germline assignment: CDR1 GTSNPN and CDR2 SVGIG (reference sequence). Trimming cost V 0 bases and J 5 bases; bases outside gene matches: 9. CDR3 size: 16 residues.

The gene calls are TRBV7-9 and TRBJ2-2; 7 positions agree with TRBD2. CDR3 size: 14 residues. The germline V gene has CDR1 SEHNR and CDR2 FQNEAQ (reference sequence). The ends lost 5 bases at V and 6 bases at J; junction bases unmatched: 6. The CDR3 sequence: CASSVSAGPGELFF. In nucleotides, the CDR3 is TGTGCCAGCAGCGTATCAGCGGGGCCCGGGGAGCTGTTTTTT.

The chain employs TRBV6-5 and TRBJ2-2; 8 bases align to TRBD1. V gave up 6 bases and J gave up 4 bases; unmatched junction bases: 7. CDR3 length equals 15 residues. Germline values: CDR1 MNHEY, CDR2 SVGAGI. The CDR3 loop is CASSSDRGITGELFF. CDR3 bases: TGTGCCAGCAGCTCCGACAGGGGAATCACCGGGGAGCTGTTTTTT.

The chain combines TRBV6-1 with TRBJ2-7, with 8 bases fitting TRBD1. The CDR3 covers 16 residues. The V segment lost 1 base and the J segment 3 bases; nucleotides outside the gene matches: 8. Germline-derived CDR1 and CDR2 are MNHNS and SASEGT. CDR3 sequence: CASSEEWQGALYEQYF. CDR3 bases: TGTGCCAGCAGTGAAGAATGGCAGGGGGCCCTCTACGAGCAGTACTTC.

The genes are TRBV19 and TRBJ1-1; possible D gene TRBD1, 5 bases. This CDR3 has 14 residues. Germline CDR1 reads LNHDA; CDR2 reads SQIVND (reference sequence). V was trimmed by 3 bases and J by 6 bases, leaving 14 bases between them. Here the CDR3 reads CASSIGGVTAEAFF. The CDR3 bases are TGTGCCAGTAGTATCGGGGGTGTGACGGCTGAAGCTTTCTTT.

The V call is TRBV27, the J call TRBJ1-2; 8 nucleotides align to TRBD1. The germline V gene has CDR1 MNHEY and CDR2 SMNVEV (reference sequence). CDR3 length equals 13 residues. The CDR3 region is CAVRTGSNYGYTF. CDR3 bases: TGTGCAGTTCGGACAGGGTCTAACTATGGCTACACCTTC.

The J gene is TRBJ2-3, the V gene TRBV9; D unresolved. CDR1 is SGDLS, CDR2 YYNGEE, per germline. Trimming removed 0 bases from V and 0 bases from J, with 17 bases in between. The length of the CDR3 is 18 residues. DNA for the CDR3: TGTGCCAGCAGCGTAGTGGCGGCGATGCCCGCTAGCACAGATACGCAGTATTTT. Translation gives CASSVVAAMPASTDTQYF.

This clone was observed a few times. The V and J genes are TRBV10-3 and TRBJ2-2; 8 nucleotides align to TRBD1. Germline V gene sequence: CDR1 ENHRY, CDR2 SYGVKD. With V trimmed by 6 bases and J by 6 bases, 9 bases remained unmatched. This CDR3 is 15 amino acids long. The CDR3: CAISPGQGGSGELFF. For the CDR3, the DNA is TGTGCCATCAGCCCCGGACAGGGTGGATCCGGGGAGCTGTTTTTT.